The 17 T cell receptor beta chains in this list originate from one sample, sequenced in a study of blood T cell repertoires in COVID-19. Using immunoSEQ multiplex PCR, the repertoire was profiled, and TCRdb retains in-frame clones only, with some absent. Among 200,000 or so clones, over 75% were seen once, and the ten largest hold under 3.5%. The specimen sequenced was PBMCs or T cells enriched from blood (not recorded which). The origin of the receptors is a young woman in a cohort exposed to, infected with or recovered from COVID-19 (not recorded which).

The genes are TRBV27 and TRBJ2-1; 10 bases fit TRBD2. The CDR3 length is 14 residues. J gave up 7 bases and V 4 bases, and 4 bases lay outside the gene matches. The germline V gene encodes CDR1 MNHEY and CDR2 SMNVEV (reference sequence). This chain's CDR3 is CASSSLAGLNEQFF. The CDR3 region has the DNA TGTGCCAGCAGTTCACTAGCGGGACTAAATGAGCAGTTCTTC.

The rearrangement joins TRBV28 to TRBJ1-6, with D unresolved. The CDR3 runs to 14 residues. In germline, CDR1 is MDHEN, CDR2 SYDVKM. V was pared by 1 base and J by 10 bases, with 11 bases between. The CDR3 is CASSLSGLYSPLHF. CDR3 coding DNA: TGTGCCAGCAGTTTATCAGGACTATACTCACCCCTCCACTTT.

The chain has TRBV29-1 and TRBJ1-2; D is uncertain. CDR3 length equals 13 residues. Looked up from germline, CDR1 is SQVTM and CDR2 is ANQGSEA. Trimming cost V 2 bases and J 5 bases, with 12 bases left between them. CDR3 in DNA: TGCAGCGTTGAACACGCCGGCGGGTATGGCTACACCTTC. Translation gives CSVEHAGGYGYTF. Full variable domain (outside the CDR3, taken from reference TRBV29-1 and TRBJ1-2): SAVISQKPSRDICQRGTSLTIQCQVDSQVTMMFWYRQQPGQSLTLIATANQGSEATYESGFVIDKFPISRPNLTFSTLTVSNMSPEDSSIYLCSVEHAGGYGYTFGSGTRLTVV.

The chain joins TRBV30 to TRBJ2-2; 10 bases map to TRBD1. Germline assignment: CDR1 GTSNPN and CDR2 SVGIG (reference sequence). CDR3 size: 20 residues. Trimming at V came to 0 bases and at J to 6 bases, leaving 19 bases not matched to a gene. The CDR3 is CAWSVGTGVRLVVNAGELFF. The CDR3 DNA reads as TGTGCCTGGAGTGTAGGGACAGGGGTTAGGTTGGTTGTAAACGCCGGGGAGCTGTTTTTT.

This clone has just one count. V gene TRBV7-9 combines with J gene TRBJ2-1; 9 nucleotides line up with TRBD2. CDR3 size: 16 residues. Germline V gene lookup returns CDR1 SEHNR and CDR2 FQNEAQ (reference sequence). Trimming removed 3 bases from V and 3 bases from J; junction bases left unmatched: 6. Here the CDR3 reads CASSFGREGRYNEQFF. CDR3 nucleotides: TGTGCCAGCAGCTTTGGGCGGGAGGGCCGCTACAATGAGCAGTTCTTC.

The CDR3 loop reads CASSEGQASSYEQYF. CDR3 nucleotide sequence: TGTGCCAGCAGCGAGGGACAGGCTTCCTCCTACGAGCAGTACTTC. The gene calls are TRBV9 and TRBJ2-7, with 8 bases matching TRBD1. Trimming removed 3 bases from V and 0 bases from J; junction bases left unmatched: 5. Germline V gene lookup returns CDR1 SGDLS and CDR2 YYNGEE. The CDR3 is 15 residues long.

The chain employs TRBV5-8 and TRBJ1-4; 7 positions match TRBD1. The germline V gene encodes CDR1 SGHTS and CDR2 YDEGEE. The CDR3 has 16 residues. J gave up 1 base and V 3 bases, and 6 bases lay outside the gene matches. In nucleotides, the CDR3 is TGTGCCAGCAGCTATGGACAGGTTTTAACTAATGAAAAACTGTTTTTT. It yields the protein CASSYGQVLTNEKLFF.

This clone has a single count. J is TRBJ1-5 and V is TRBV6-1; D is ambiguous. Germline V gene lookup returns CDR1 MNHNS and CDR2 SASEGT. The CDR3 length is 16 residues. Trimming took 2 bases from V and 5 from J, leaving 16 bases between them. CDR3 in DNA: TGTGCCAGCAGTGAACTTCTTTGGGCTCCACATCAGCCCCAGCATTTT. It codes for CASSELLWAPHQPQHF.

The chain recombines TRBV2 with TRBJ1-2; TRBD1 aligns across 7 bases. The CDR3 loop spans 15 amino acids. Germline loops: CDR1 SNHLY, CDR2 FYNNEI. V dropped 7 bases and J dropped 4; count of bases not matched to a gene: 12. CDR3 protein: CASNEGATNGYGYTF. CDR3 nucleotides: TGTGCCAGCAATGAGGGGGCGACTAACGGCTATGGCTACACCTTC.

The CDR3 loop is CASSRESAVSQPQHF. As DNA, the CDR3 is TGTGCCAGCTCACGTGAAAGTGCAGTCAGTCAGCCCCAGCATTTT. V and J are TRBV18 and TRBJ1-5; D unclear. Trimming removed 4 bases from V and 6 bases from J, with 16 bases in between. Per the germline V gene, CDR1 is KGHSH and CDR2 is LQKENI. There are 15 residues in the CDR3.

V usage is TRBV6-5 and J usage is TRBJ1-2, with D possibly being TRBD1 (6 bases). Germline V gene lookup returns CDR1 MNHEY and CDR2 SVGAGI. CDR3 length equals 15 residues. V was trimmed by 6 bases and J by 6 bases, leaving 20 bases between them. The CDR3 loop is CASSTRNQGSDGYTF. The CDR3 DNA reads as TGTGCCAGCAGCACCCGCAACCAGGGGAGTGATGGCTACACCTTC.

This chain connects TRBV2 to TRBJ2-1, with 16 positions matching TRBD2. In germline, CDR1 is SNHLY, CDR2 FYNNEI. The CDR3 totals 19 residues. V was clipped by 10 bases and J by 7 bases; unmatched bases: 19. The CDR3 DNA sequence: TGTGCCATTCCCAAAGGGCAGCCGGGACTAGCGGGAGGGCCGAATGAGCAGTTCTTC. It encodes CAIPKGQPGLAGGPNEQFF.

V is TRBV6-2 or TRBV6-3 and J is TRBJ2-1, with 12 bases fitting TRBD2. With 6 bases clipped from V and 8 bases from J, the junction kept 5 bases outside the gene matches. The germline CDR1 and CDR2 sequences are MNHEY and SVGEGT. The CDR3 covers 14 residues. In nucleotides, the CDR3 is TGTGCCAGCAGACCTAGCGGGGGGGGCTATGAGCAGTTCTTC. As protein: CASRPSGGGYEQFF.

Regarding this clone: Other DNA sequences within the sample encode an identical CDR3. The CDR3 DNA follows: TGTGCCAGCAGCGTGGGAGGGGGAGACTATGGCTACACCTTC. Amino acid sequence: CASSVGGGDYGYTF. The gene calls are TRBV9 and TRBJ1-2; tentatively, D is TRBD1 (6 bases). Trimming left V 2 bases short and J 3 bases short, with 11 bases between. The germline V gene has CDR1 SGDLS and CDR2 YYNGEE. The CDR3 has 14 residues.

This sequence joins TRBV5-5 and TRBJ1-5; 7 bases fit TRBD1. V shed 4 bases, J shed 11 bases, and the junction held 18 bases outside the gene matches. CDR1 and CDR2 (germline): SGHKS, YYEKEE (reference sequence). The CDR3 totals 16 residues. DNA of the CDR3: TGTGCCAGCAGCATGACCGGGACAGAGGGGATCAGGGCCCAGCATTTT. This gives the protein CASSMTGTEGIRAQHF.

CDR3 DNA sequence: TGTGCCAGCAGTGGACCAGGGCGGGGGGGCGGCAACCACGAGCAGTACTTC. Its protein product is CASSGPGRGGGNHEQYF. The chain carries TRBV6-2 or TRBV6-3 and TRBJ2-7, with 9 bases that match TRBD2. Germline V lookup: CDR1 MNHEY, CDR2 SVGEGT. The ends lost 5 bases at V and 5 bases at J; junction bases unmatched: 16. The CDR3 is 17 residues long.

This sequence joins TRBV19 and TRBJ1-5; 12 nucleotides match TRBD1. This CDR3 has 18 residues. V dropped 5 bases and J dropped 2; count of bases not matched to a gene: 10. Germline CDR1 and CDR2: LNHDA and SQIVND (reference sequence). The CDR3 sequence is CASSQPGQGATGNQPQHF. In DNA form, the CDR3 reads TGTGCCAGTAGTCAACCGGGACAGGGGGCGACGGGCAATCAGCCCCAGCATTTT.